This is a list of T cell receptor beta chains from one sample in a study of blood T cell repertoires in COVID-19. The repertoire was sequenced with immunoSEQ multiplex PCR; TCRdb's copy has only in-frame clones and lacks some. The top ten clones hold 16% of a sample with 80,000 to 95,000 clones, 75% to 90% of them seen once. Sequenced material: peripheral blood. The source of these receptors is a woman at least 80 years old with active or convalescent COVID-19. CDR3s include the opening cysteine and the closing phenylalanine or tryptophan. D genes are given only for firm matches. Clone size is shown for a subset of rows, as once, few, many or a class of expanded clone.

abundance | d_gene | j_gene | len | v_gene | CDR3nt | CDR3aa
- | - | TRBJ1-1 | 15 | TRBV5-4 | TGTGCCAGCAGCTTTGTGGGGCTCATGAACACTGAAGCTTTCTTT | CASSFVGLMNTEAFF
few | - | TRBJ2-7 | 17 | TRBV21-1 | - | CASSKVGLGTASYEQYF
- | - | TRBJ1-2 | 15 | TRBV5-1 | TGCGCCAGCAGCTTGGGGACAGAAGTTAACTATGGCTACACCTTC | CASSLGTEVNYGYTF
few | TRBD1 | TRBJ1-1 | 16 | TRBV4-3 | TGCGCCAGCAGCCAAGCCGACAGGGGGAGTTTCACTGAAGCTTTCTTT | CASSQADRGSFTEAFF
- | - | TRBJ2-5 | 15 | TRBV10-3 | TGTGCCATCAGTGAGGGACCCGGGGGACAAGAGACCCAGTACTTC | CAISEGPGGQETQYF
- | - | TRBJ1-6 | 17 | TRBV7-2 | TGTGCCAGCAGCTCTAGCCTGGGCAGTACCTATAATTCACCCCTCCACTTT | CASSSSLGSTYNSPLHF
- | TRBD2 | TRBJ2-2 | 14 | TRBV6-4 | TGTGCCAGCAGTGACGGTCGTAGCGGGAGAGGGCTGTTTTTT | CASSDGRSGRGLFF
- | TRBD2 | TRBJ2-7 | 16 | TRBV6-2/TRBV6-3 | TGTGCCAGCAGTTCGATACTAGCGGGCCAATCCTACGAGCAGTACTTC | CASSSILAGQSYEQYF
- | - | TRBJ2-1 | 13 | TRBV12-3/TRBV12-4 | TGTGCCAGCAGTAAGGACTCTTACAATGAGCAGTTCTTC | CASSKDSYNEQFF
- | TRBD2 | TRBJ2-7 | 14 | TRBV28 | TGTGCCAGCAGTTCACCGGGAGGCCCCTACGAGCAGTACTTC | CASSSPGGPYEQYF
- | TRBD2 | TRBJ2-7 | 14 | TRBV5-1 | TGCGCCAGCAGCCCTAGCGGGAGCTCCTACGAGCAGTACTTC | CASSPSGSSYEQYF
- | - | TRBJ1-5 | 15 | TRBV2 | TGTGCCAGCAAGGGGGGGGTCGATAGCAATCAGCCCCAGCATTTT | CASKGGVDSNQPQHF
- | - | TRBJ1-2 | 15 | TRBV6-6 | TGTGCCAGCAGTGGAGGAAAGGGATTGGGCTATGGCTACACCTTC | CASSGGKGLGYGYTF
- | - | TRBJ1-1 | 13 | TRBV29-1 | TGCAGCGTTGAGGTACAGGGGAACACTGAAGCTTTCTTT | CSVEVQGNTEAFF
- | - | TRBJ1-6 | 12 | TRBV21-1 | TGTGCCAGCAGCAAATTAGCTTCACCCCTCCACTTT | CASSKLASPLHF
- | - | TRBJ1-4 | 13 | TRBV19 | TGTGCCAGTAAGAGGAACCCCGAGGGGAGGGAGTTTTTT | CASKRNPEGREFF
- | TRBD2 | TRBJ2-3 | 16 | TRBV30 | TGTGCCTGGAGTCCGGGACTAGCGGGGGGGTCAAATACGCAGTATTTT | CAWSPGLAGGSNTQYF
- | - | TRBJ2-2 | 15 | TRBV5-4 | TGTGCCAGCAGCCGGTCCATACTAGAGGCCGGGGAGCTGTTTTTT | CASSRSILEAGELFF
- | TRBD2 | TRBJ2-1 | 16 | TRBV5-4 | TGTGCCAGCACCAACCCCGGGGCGGGGGGCCATGGTGAGCAGTTCTTC | CASTNPGAGGHGEQFF
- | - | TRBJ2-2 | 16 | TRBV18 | TGTGCCAGCTCACCACCTATCGGGACGAACACCGGGGAGCTGTTTTTT | CASSPPIGTNTGELFF
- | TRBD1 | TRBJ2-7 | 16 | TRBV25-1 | TGTGCCAGCAGTGACCAGGGACAGGGCCTCTCCTACGAGCAGTACTTC | CASSDQGQGLSYEQYF
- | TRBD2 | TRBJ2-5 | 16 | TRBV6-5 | TGTGCCAGCAGTTACTCGGCTAGCGGGAGGAAAGAGACCCAGTACTTC | CASSYSASGRKETQYF
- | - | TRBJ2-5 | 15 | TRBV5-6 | TGTGCCAGCAGCTGGCTCAGGGATTACCAAGAGACCCAGTACTTC | CASSWLRDYQETQYF
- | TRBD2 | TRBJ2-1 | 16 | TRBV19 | TGTGCCAGTAGTACCCGCAGGGGACTAGCGTACAATGAGCAGTTCTTC | CASSTRRGLAYNEQFF
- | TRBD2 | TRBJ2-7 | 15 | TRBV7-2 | TGTGCCAGCAGCCCGCGCGGGCGGGGGGGCCGCGAGCAGTACTTC | CASSPRGRGGREQYF
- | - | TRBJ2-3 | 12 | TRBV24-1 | TGTGCCACCAGTGAGCTCGGTGGTACGCAGTATTTT | CATSELGGTQYF
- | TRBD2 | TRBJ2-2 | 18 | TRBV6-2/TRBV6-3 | TGTGCCAGCAGTTACTCGACTAGCGGGGGTGAGAACACCGGGGAGCTGTTTTTT | CASSYSTSGGENTGELFF
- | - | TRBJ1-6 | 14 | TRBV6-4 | TGTGCCAGCAGTCTGACCGGGACCGGGGGACCCCTCCACTTT | CASSLTGTGGPLHF
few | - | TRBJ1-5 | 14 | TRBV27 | TGTGCCAGCAGTTTCACAGGGCCCAATCAGCCCCAGCATTTT | CASSFTGPNQPQHF
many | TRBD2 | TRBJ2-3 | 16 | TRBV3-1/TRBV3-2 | TGTGCCAGCAGCCAAGACGCGGGAGGGCCAGCAGATACGCAGTATTTT | CASSQDAGGPADTQYF
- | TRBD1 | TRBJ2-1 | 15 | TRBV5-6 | TGTGCCAGCAGCCTGACAGGGGGGCCGAGAGGTGAGCAGTTCTTC | CASSLTGGPRGEQFF
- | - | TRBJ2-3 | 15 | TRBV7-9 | TGTGCCAGCTATCCGGGGCTAGCGTTCACAGATACGCAGTATTTT | CASYPGLAFTDTQYF
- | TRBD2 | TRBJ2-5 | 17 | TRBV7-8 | TGTGCCAGCAGTCTAGGGGTGATTAGCGGGGGCCAAGAGACCCAGTACTTC | CASSLGVISGGQETQYF
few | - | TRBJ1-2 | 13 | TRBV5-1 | TGCGCCAGCAGCGAGGGGGTGAACTATGGCTACACCTTC | CASSEGVNYGYTF
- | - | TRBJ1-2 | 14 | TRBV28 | TGTGCCAGCAGTTTACAGGGTCTAAACTATGGCTACACCTTC | CASSLQGLNYGYTF
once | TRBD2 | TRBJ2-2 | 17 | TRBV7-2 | TGTGCCAGCAGCTTCCCTGGACTAGCGGGAGGGACCGGGGAGCTGTTTTTT | CASSFPGLAGGTGELFF
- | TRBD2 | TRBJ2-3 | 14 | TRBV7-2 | TGTGCCAGCAGCTTAAGCGGGGGCAGGCATACGCAGTATTTT | CASSLSGGRHTQYF
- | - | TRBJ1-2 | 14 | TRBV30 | TGTGCCTGGAGTCTTGGCGGTCTGGGCTATGGCTACACCTTC | CAWSLGGLGYGYTF
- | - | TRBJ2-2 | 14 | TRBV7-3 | TGTGCCAGCAGCTTAAACTCGCGGGGCGGGGAGCTGTTTTTT | CASSLNSRGGELFF
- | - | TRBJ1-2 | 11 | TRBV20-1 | TGCAGTGCGACTGGCCTATATGGCTACACCTTC | CSATGLYGYTF
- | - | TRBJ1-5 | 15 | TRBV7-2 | TGTGCTAGCAGCTTAGGGTACGGGGGTTATCAGCCCCAGCATTTT | CASSLGYGGYQPQHF
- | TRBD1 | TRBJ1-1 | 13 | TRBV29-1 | TGCAGCGTGGGACAGGGGGTTTCTACTGAAGCTTTCTTT | CSVGQGVSTEAFF
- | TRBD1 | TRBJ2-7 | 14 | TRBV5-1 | TGCGCCAGCAGCTTCGCCGACAGGGACTACGAGCAGTACTTC | CASSFADRDYEQYF
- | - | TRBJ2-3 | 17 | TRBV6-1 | TGTGCCAGCAGTGAACAACCCCCTAGGAGAGGCACAGATACGCAGTATTTT | CASSEQPPRRGTDTQYF
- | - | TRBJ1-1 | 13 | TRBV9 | TGTGCCAGCAGCGTAGAGTCGGGTACTGAAGCTTTCTTT | CASSVESGTEAFF
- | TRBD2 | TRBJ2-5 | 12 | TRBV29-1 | TGCAGCGTTGAACTGGGAGGGGAGACCCAGTACTTC | CSVELGGETQYF
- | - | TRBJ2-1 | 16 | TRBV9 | TGTGCCAGCAGCGTAGCAGGGGCAGGAAGATACAATGAGCAGTTCTTC | CASSVAGAGRYNEQFF
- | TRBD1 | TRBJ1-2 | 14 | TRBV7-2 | TGTGCCAGCAGCCCCGGACAGGGAGGCTATGGCTACACCTTC | CASSPGQGGYGYTF
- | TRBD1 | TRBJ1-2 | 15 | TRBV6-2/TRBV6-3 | TGTGCCAGCAGCTGGGGGACAGGGGGGAAGGATGGCTACACCTTC | CASSWGTGGKDGYTF
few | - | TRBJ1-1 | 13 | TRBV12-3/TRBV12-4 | TGTGCCACCCATTACGGGTTCGGGGCTGAAGCTTTCTTT | CATHYGFGAEAFF
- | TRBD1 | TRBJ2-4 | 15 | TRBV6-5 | TGTGCCAGCAGACTAACTCAGGGGGCCGAAAACATTCAGTACTTC | CASRLTQGAENIQYF